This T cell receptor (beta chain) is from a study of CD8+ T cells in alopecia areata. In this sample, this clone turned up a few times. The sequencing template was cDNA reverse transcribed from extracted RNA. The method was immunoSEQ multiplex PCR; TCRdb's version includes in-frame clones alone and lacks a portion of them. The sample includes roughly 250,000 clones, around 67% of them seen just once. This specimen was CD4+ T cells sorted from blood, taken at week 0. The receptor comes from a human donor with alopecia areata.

CDR3 sequence reads: CSAATGTGGETQYF. In DNA form, the CDR3 reads TGCAGCGCCGCGACCGGGACAGGGGGCGAGACCCAGTACTTC. The chain carries TRBV29-1 and TRBJ2-5; TRBD1 aligns across 12 bases. The CDR3 spans 14 residues. Germline CDR1 and CDR2: SQVTM and ANQGSEA. V trimming: 7 bases; J trimming: 5 bases; junction bases outside the gene matches: 8.